Given below is one T cell receptor beta chain in context. Antigen unknown. This CDR3 has 16 amino acids. Trimming left V 5 bases short and J 4 bases short, with 21 bases between. Germline CDR1 reads SEHNR; CDR2 reads FQNEAQ (reference sequence). Sequencing used immunoSEQ multiplex PCR; TCRdb keeps in-frame clones, though not all of them. The sample has tens of thousands of clones, 82% seen once; the top ten hold about 0.51%. The source of the sample is a study of memory CD4+ T cells and cytomegalovirus serostatus. Background on the study: Donors were healthy Belgian adults, fewer than ten CMV seropositive and 20 to 30 seronegative.

General study results and limits: CD4+ memory repertoires contained about two fifths of the 164 reported CMV TCRbeta sequences.

Single viable CD3+CD4+CD8-CD45RO+ cells were sorted as the memory CD4+ T cells. CMV serostatus came from serum IgG against pp150, pp28, p38, p52. This receptor was identified in an adult in good health and CMV-seronegative. Some clones in this sample may be carry-over from other donors' samples. Material for sequencing was memory CD4+ T cells from blood. The chain carries TRBV7-9 and TRBJ2-7; D is perhaps TRBD1 (6 bases). The CDR3 here is CASSTTVAGARYEQYF. CDR3 bases: TGTGCCAGCAGCACTACTGTCGCAGGGGCCAGGTACGAGCAGTACTTC.